Below are 7 T cell receptor beta chains sequenced from a single sample in a study of T cell responses to AZD1222 COVID-19 vaccine. Profiled with immunoSEQ multiplex PCR; TCRdb holds only in-frame clones, not every one. The sample lists approximately 100,000 clones, about 83% occurring once. The sample in question was peripheral blood, obtained on day 0 of AZD1222 vaccination. The receptors come from an adult in good health.

This clone has a handful of counts. In nucleotides, the CDR3 is TGTGCCAGCAGCTTAGGACTAGCGGCCGCCGAGCAGTACTTC. It is translated as CASSLGLAAAEQYF. The chain is built from TRBV5-8 and TRBJ2-7; 10 bases are a match to TRBD2. Germline CDR1 reads SGHTS; CDR2 reads YDEGEE. V lost 2 bases to trimming and J lost 6 bases; unmatched junction nucleotides: 5. This CDR3 contains 14 residues.

The table lists this clone with a count of one. This sample also contains other DNA sequences that code for the same CDR3. The rearrangement uses TRBV6-2 or TRBV6-3 and TRBJ1-5; D unresolved. This CDR3 comprises 12 residues. V dropped 6 bases and J dropped 3 bases, with 6 bases sitting between them. CDR1 is MNHEY and CDR2 is SVGEGT in the germline V gene. The CDR3 nucleotides read TGTGCCAGCAGCCCCCCCAATCAGCCCCAGCATTTT. Protein: CASSPPNQPQHF.

This sequence joins TRBV5-1 and TRBJ2-1; TRBD1 is a possible D gene (6 bases). The V end lost 1 base, the J end lost 9 bases, and 20 bases lay between the germline ends. The CDR3 contains 16 residues. Germline V gene data show CDR1 as SGHRS and CDR2 as YFSETQ. CDR3 DNA sequence: TGCGCCAGCAGCTTGACACCCGGGACCAGAGGGGGTGAGCAGTTCTTC. It is translated as CASSLTPGTRGGEQFF.

The rearrangement joins TRBV10-3 to TRBJ2-2; TRBD1 aligns across 8 bases. Germline V gives CDR1 ENHRY, CDR2 SYGVKD. The CDR3 sequence is 14 residues long. V was clipped by 7 bases and J by 4 bases; unmatched bases: 5. CDR3 protein: CAITRDRFTGELFF. CDR3 DNA: TGTGCCATCACTAGGGACAGGTTCACCGGGGAGCTGTTTTTT.

This rearrangement joins TRBV11-2 to TRBJ2-7, with 7 bases that match TRBD2. CDR1 and CDR2 (germline): SGHAT, FQNNGV. V was clipped by 5 bases and J by 0 bases; unmatched bases: 7. The length of the CDR3 is 15 residues. Here the CDR3 DNA reads TGTGCCAGCAGCCCCGGGAGGCTGAGCTCCTACGAGCAGTACTTC. Protein: CASSPGRLSSYEQYF.

This chain links TRBV4-2 with TRBJ2-1; 13 nucleotides agree with TRBD2. With 2 bases clipped from V and 9 bases from J, the junction kept 4 bases outside the gene matches. There are 15 residues in the CDR3. Looked up from germline, CDR1 is LGHNA and CDR2 is YNFKEQ. CDR3 sequence: CASSQPGTSGAEQFF. The CDR3 DNA reads TGTGCCAGCAGCCAACCCGGGACTAGCGGGGCTGAGCAGTTCTTC.

V gene TRBV11-2 combines with J gene TRBJ1-1; tentative D call: TRBD1 (5 bases). V shed 4 bases and J shed 1 base, with 16 bases lying between them. This CDR3 is built from 16 residues. CDR1 SGHAT and CDR2 FQNNGV come from the germline V gene. The CDR3 spells CASSSALGERNTEAFF. CDR3 nucleotide sequence: TGTGCCAGCAGCTCCGCCCTGGGGGAGCGGAACACTGAAGCTTTCTTT.